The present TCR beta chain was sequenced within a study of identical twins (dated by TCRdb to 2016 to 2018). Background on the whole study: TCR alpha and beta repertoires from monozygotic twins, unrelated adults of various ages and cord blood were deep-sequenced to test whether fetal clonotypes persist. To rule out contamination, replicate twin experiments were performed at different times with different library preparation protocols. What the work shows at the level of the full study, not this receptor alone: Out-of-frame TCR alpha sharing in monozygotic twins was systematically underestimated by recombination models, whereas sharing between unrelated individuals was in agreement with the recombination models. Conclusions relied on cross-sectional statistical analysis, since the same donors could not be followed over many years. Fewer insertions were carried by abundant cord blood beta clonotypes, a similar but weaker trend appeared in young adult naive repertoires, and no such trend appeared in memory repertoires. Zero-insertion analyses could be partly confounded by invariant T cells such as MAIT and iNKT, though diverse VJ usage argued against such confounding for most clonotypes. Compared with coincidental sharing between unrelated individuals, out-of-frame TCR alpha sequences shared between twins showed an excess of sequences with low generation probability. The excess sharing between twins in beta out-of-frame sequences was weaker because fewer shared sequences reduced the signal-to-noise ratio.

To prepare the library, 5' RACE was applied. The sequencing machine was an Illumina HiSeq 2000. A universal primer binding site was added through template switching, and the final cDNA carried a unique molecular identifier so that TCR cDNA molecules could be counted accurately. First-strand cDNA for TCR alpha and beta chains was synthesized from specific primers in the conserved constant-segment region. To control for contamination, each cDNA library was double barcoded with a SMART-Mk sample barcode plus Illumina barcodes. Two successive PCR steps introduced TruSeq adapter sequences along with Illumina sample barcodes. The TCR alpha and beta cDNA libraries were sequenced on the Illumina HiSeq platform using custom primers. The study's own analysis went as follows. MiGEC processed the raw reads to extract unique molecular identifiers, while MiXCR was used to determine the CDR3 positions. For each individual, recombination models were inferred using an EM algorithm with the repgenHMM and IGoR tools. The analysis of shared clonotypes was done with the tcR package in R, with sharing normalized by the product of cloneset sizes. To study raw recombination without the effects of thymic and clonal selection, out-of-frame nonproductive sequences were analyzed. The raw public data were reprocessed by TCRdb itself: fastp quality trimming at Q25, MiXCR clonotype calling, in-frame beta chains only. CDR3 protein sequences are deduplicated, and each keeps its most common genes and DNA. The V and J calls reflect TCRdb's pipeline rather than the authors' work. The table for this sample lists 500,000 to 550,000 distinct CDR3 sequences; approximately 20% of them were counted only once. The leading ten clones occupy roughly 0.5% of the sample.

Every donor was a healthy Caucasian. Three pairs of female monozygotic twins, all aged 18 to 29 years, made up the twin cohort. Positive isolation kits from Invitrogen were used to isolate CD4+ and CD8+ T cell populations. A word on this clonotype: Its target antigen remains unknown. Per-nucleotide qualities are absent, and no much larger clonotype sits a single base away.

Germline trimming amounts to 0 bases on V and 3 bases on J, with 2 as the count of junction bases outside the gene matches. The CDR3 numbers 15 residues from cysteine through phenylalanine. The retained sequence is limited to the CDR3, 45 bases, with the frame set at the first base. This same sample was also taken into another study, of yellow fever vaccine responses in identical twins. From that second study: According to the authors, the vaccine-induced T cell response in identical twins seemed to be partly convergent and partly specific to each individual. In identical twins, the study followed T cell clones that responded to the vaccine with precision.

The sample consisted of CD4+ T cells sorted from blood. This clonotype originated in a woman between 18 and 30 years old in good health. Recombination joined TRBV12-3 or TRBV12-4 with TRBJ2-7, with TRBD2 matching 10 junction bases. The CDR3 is CASSLALAGFYEQYF. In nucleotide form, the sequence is TGTGCCAGCAGTTTAGCACTAGCGGGGTTCTACGAGCAGTACTTC.